One and the same sample provided the 24 T cell receptor beta chains below, sequenced in a study of control samples from healthy donors and cancer patients. Assay used: immunoSEQ multiplex PCR; TCRdb lists only in-frame clones, some missing. The repertoire includes approximately 97,000 clones, around 88% of them detected once, and 13% to 15% sits in the top ten. Sequenced sample: blood. The receptors were gathered from a man aged 25-40 years in good health.

This chain uses TRBV12-5 with TRBJ2-1, with unresolved D. From germline, CDR1 is LGHNT and CDR2 FRNRAP. The CDR3 spans 11 residues. Between the trimmed V and J ends, which lost 6 bases and 15 bases, there was a span of 15 bases. In nucleotides, the CDR3 is TGTGCTAGTGGCCAAACCGGGCCTGGGTTCTTC. Protein: CASGQTGPGFF.

Concerning this clone itself: No conserved phenylalanine or tryptophan is present at the end of the CDR3, so a read error is the likely explanation. It is unclear where the CDR3 begins or ends on the DNA, so no DNA is shown, and the CDR3 is as TCRdb lists it. V is TRBV2 and J is TRBJ2-3; the D call TRBD1 from the table was never checked on the DNA. 12 amino acids form the CDR3, both terminal residues included. CDR1 is SNHLY, CDR2 FYNNEI, per germline. CDR3 in amino acids: CASSEGGQGPSS.

This chain uses TRBV6-5 with TRBJ1-3; tentative D call: TRBD1 (5 bases). This CDR3 spans 14 amino acids. Trimming cost V 9 bases and J 1 base, with 13 bases left between them. From germline, CDR1 is MNHEY and CDR2 SVGAGI. CDR3 residues: CASGDPRSGNTIYF. The DNA of the CDR3 is TGTGCCAGTGGGGACCCCAGGTCTGGAAACACCATATATTTT.

The V gene is TRBV29-1, the J gene TRBJ1-1; 9 bases agree with TRBD1. The V gene end was trimmed by 7 bases and the J gene end by 1 base; junction bases not matched to a gene: 4. The length of the CDR3 is 13 residues. The V gene's germline CDR1 is SQVTM and CDR2 ANQGSEA. In DNA, the CDR3 is TGCAGCGATATGACAGGGGGGAACACTGAAGCTTTCTTT. Translation gives CSDMTGGNTEAFF.

This chain's CDR3 is CASSEGLAGAYEQYF. Here the CDR3 DNA reads TGTGCCAGCAGCGAGGGACTAGCGGGTGCCTACGAGCAGTACTTC. The chain combines TRBV7-2 with TRBJ2-7; 12 nucleotides line up with TRBD2. The trim removed 5 bases at V and 2 bases at J, leaving 4 bases unmatched. Germline loops: CDR1 SGHTA, CDR2 FQGNSA. CDR3 length equals 15 residues.

The chain carries TRBV6-5 and TRBJ2-5; D gene ambiguous. The CDR3 totals 13 residues. The V end was cut by 2 bases, the J end by 0 bases, with 4 bases between. Germline V gene lookup returns CDR1 MNHEY and CDR2 SVGAGI. The chain's CDR3 is CASSYGDQETQYF. CDR3 bases: TGTGCCAGCAGTTACGGAGACCAAGAGACCCAGTACTTC.

This chain links TRBV5-1 with TRBJ2-7; 7 nucleotides line up with TRBD1. Per the germline V gene, CDR1 is SGHRS and CDR2 is YFSETQ. This CDR3 is 13 amino acids long. The trim removed 3 bases at V and 5 bases at J, leaving 5 bases unmatched. The CDR3 protein is CASSSQGLDEQYF. The DNA for the CDR3 is TGCGCCAGCAGCTCACAGGGGCTGGACGAGCAGTACTTC. Supplemented by reference TRBV5-1 and TRBJ2-7, the full variable domain reads KAGVTQTPRYLIKTRGQQVTLSCSPISGHRSVSWYQQTPGQGLQFLFEYFSETQRNKGNFPGRFSGRQFSNSRSEMNVSTLELGDSALYLCASSSQGLDEQYFGPGTRLTVT.

The rearrangement joins TRBV9 to TRBJ2-1, with a possible D match to TRBD2 (6 bases). The V end lost 1 base, the J end lost 8 bases, and 13 bases lay between the germline ends. The CDR3 consists of 14 residues. Germline values: CDR1 SGDLS, CDR2 YYNGEE. CDR3 sequence (DNA): TGTGCCAGCAGCGTAACTAGCATTCACGATGAGCAGTTCTTC. Amino acid sequence: CASSVTSIHDEQFF.

CDR3 sequence (DNA): TGTGCCTGGAGTGACTACAGGGGAAGGGACACTGAAGCTTTCTTT. Amino acid sequence: CAWSDYRGRDTEAFF. V usage is TRBV30 and J usage is TRBJ1-1; TRBD1 matches at 7 bases. Germline V gene sequence: CDR1 GTSNPN, CDR2 SVGIG (reference sequence). The CDR3 extends over 15 amino acids. After removal of 1 base from V and 3 bases from J, the junction contained 8 bases not matched to a gene. Full variable domain (missing parts from reference TRBV30 and TRBJ1-1): SQTIHQWPATLVQPVGSPLSLECTVEGTSNPNLYWYRQAAGRGLQLLFYSVGIGQISSEVPQNLSASRPQDRQFILSSKKLLLSDSGFYLCAWSDYRGRDTEAFFGQGTRLTVV.

The V and J genes are TRBV19 and TRBJ2-1; no reliable D call. Germline CDR1 reads LNHDA; CDR2 reads SQIVND (reference sequence). V was cut by 6 bases and J by 3 bases, with 9 bases left in between. CDR3 length: 13 amino acids. Here the CDR3 reads CASSAGNYNEQFF. DNA for the CDR3: TGTGCCAGTAGCGCAGGAAACTACAATGAGCAGTTCTTC.

This chain joins TRBV20-1 and TRBJ1-1; 8 positions agree with TRBD1. Germline CDR1 is DFQATT and CDR2 is SNEGSKA (reference sequence). The J segment lost 11 bases and the V segment lost 3 bases, leaving 5 bases of the junction unmatched. The CDR3 has 11 amino acids. CDR3 sequence: CSARRTGNAFF. The CDR3 nucleotides read TGCAGTGCTAGGAGGACAGGGAATGCTTTCTTT.

This clone was seen just once. The V and J genes are TRBV5-4 and TRBJ2-3; 12 nucleotides match TRBD1. V was clipped by 5 bases and J by 5 bases; unmatched bases: 6. CDR1 is SGHNT and CDR2 is YYREEE in the germline V gene (reference sequence). CDR3 length equals 15 residues. Here the CDR3 reads CASRRGQGARDTQYF. The CDR3 nucleotides read TGTGCCAGCAGACGGGGACAGGGGGCGCGAGATACGCAGTATTTT. The whole variable domain, filled in from reference TRBV5-4 and TRBJ2-3, reads ETGVTQSPTHLIKTRGQQVTLRCSSQSGHNTVSWYQQALGQGPQFIFQYYREEENGRGNFPPRFSGLQFPNYSSELNVNALELDDSALYLCASRRGQGARDTQYFGPGTRLTVL.

This clone was picked up one time. This chain joins TRBV19 and TRBJ1-3; no reliable D call. In germline, CDR1 is LNHDA, CDR2 SQIVND (reference sequence). The CDR3 spans 15 residues. The V end lost 4 bases, the J end lost 0 bases, and 10 bases lay between the germline ends. This CDR3 is CASSNREASGNTIYF. The CDR3 DNA reads as TGTGCCAGTAGTAACCGAGAGGCCTCTGGAAACACCATATATTTT.

The chain links TRBV5-1 to TRBJ1-4, with 8 bases matching TRBD1. The V gene end was trimmed by 2 bases and the J gene end by 8 bases; junction bases not matched to a gene: 11. CDR1 and CDR2 (germline): SGHRS, YFSETQ. The CDR3 contains 16 residues. The CDR3 DNA is TGCGCCAGCAGCTTACACTCCGGGACAGGACCCGAAAAACTGTTTTTT. Protein product: CASSLHSGTGPEKLFF.

V gene TRBV19 combines with J gene TRBJ1-5; 10 bases match TRBD1. The germline V gene encodes CDR1 LNHDA and CDR2 SQIVND (reference sequence). V dropped 5 bases and J dropped 0; count of bases not matched to a gene: 10. The CDR3 is 18 residues long. In DNA form, the CDR3 reads TGTGCCAGTAGTCCAGGGACAGGGGCCACATATAGCAATCAGCCCCAGCATTTT. Its translation is CASSPGTGATYSNQPQHF.

The V gene is TRBV5-1, the J gene TRBJ2-7, with TRBD2 matching over 13 bases. The length of the CDR3 is 15 residues. J gave up 2 bases and V 6 bases, and 5 bases lay outside the gene matches. Germline values: CDR1 SGHRS, CDR2 YFSETQ. The CDR3 loop is CASNPGLAGPYEQYF. CDR3 sequence (DNA): TGCGCCAGCAACCCGGGACTAGCGGGACCCTACGAGCAGTACTTC. The full variable domain, in which reference TRBV5-1 and TRBJ2-7 provide the parts outside the CDR3, is KAGVTQTPRYLIKTRGQQVTLSCSPISGHRSVSWYQQTPGQGLQFLFEYFSETQRNKGNFPGRFSGRQFSNSRSEMNVSTLELGDSALYLCASNPGLAGPYEQYFGPGTRLTVT.

This chain joins TRBV19 and TRBJ1-2, with 10 bases aligning to TRBD1. The length of the CDR3 is 14 residues. The trim removed 5 bases at V and 6 bases at J, leaving 6 bases unmatched. Germline CDR1 LNHDA, CDR2 SQIVND (reference sequence). The DNA of the CDR3 is TGTGCCAGTAGTGTGACAGGGGGCGCGGATGGCTACACCTTC. Its protein is CASSVTGGADGYTF.

The chain uses TRBV6-4 and TRBJ2-7; 8 bases match TRBD1. CDR1 is MRHNA and CDR2 is SNTAGT in the germline V gene. The CDR3 length is 13 residues. The J segment lost 7 bases and the V segment lost 10 bases, leaving 12 bases of the junction unmatched. In nucleotides, the CDR3 is TGTGCCATGCTTGTCGGCAGGGGGCGTGAGCAGTACTTC. This translates into CAMLVGRGREQYF.

V gene TRBV19 combines with J gene TRBJ2-2; D is undetermined. Germline V gene lookup returns CDR1 LNHDA and CDR2 SQIVND (reference sequence). The CDR3 spans 14 residues. V lost 6 bases to trimming and J lost 4 bases, with 12 bases between them. The DNA for the CDR3 is TGTGCCAGTAGGGTTGGTAGTTCCACCGGGGAGCTGTTTTTT. Translated: CASRVGSSTGELFF.

The chain uses TRBV2 and TRBJ2-1; D remains ambiguous. Germline-derived CDR1 and CDR2 are SNHLY and FYNNEI. Trimming left V 0 bases short and J 2 bases short, with 11 bases between. CDR3 length equals 16 residues. CDR3 nucleotides: TGTGCCAGCAGTGAAGCTGGTGGTGTGCCCTACAATGAGCAGTTCTTC. Translated, it gives CASSEAGGVPYNEQFF.

This chain links TRBV7-2 with TRBJ1-2; a possible D gene is TRBD1 (6 bases). The CDR3 consists of 13 residues. Germline CDR1 SGHTA, CDR2 FQGNSA. V lost 6 bases and J lost 3, with 11 bases in between. CDR3 sequence: CASRQTGDYGYTF. CDR3 DNA sequence: TGTGCCAGCAGACAGACAGGTGACTATGGCTACACCTTC. The entire variable domain, with the rest obtained from reference TRBV7-2 and TRBJ1-2, is as follows: GAGVSQSPSNKVTEKGKDVELRCDPISGHTALYWYRQSLGQGLEFLIYFQGNSAPDKSGLPSDRFSAERTGGSVSTLTIQRTQQEDSAVYLCASRQTGDYGYTFGSGTRLTVV.

The chain is built from TRBV11-3 and TRBJ2-7; D uncertain. Per germline, CDR1 SGHNT and CDR2 YENEEA. The CDR3 spans 12 residues. The V and J ends lost 2 bases and 7 bases respectively, with 9 bases between them. The CDR3 spells CASSLYGLEQYF. In nucleotides, the CDR3 is TGTGCCAGCAGCTTATATGGGCTTGAGCAGTACTTC.

The V and J genes are TRBV7-2 and TRBJ2-1, with 8 nucleotides matching TRBD2. After removal of 3 bases from V and 6 bases from J, the junction contained 7 bases not matched to a gene. Germline V gene lookup returns CDR1 SGHTA and CDR2 FQGNSA. This CDR3 comprises 15 residues. This CDR3 is CASSLAGGSFNEQFF. CDR3 nucleotide sequence: TGTGCCAGCAGCTTGGCGGGAGGCTCATTCAATGAGCAGTTCTTC. Full variable domain (remainder filled in from reference TRBV7-2 and TRBJ2-1): GAGVSQSPSNKVTEKGKDVELRCDPISGHTALYWYRQSLGQGLEFLIYFQGNSAPDKSGLPSDRFSAERTGGSVSTLTIQRTQQEDSAVYLCASSLAGGSFNEQFFGPGTRLTVL.

This chain uses TRBV2 with TRBJ2-5; no clear D gene. Germline CDR1 is SNHLY and CDR2 is FYNNEI. V shed 7 bases and J shed 5 bases, with 11 bases lying between them. This CDR3 has 12 amino acids. The CDR3 is CASTPGRETQYF. The CDR3 DNA reads as TGTGCCAGCACTCCCGGGCGGGAGACCCAGTACTTC.